What follows are 17 T cell receptor beta chains derived from one specimen sequenced in a study of Ad26.COV2.S vaccination and SARS-CoV-2 variants. The table came from immunoSEQ multiplex PCR; TCRdb's copy has only in-frame clones and leaves some out. Of roughly 420,000 clones in the sample, 80% to 90% are singletons; the top ten hold approximately 2.5%. Documented treatment: approximately 18 received Ad26.COV2.S at low or high dose, single or two shots; about 5 received placebo; per-sample allocation not given. Specimen acquisition occurred on day 63 following the initial vaccine or placebo injection. Specimen: peripheral blood, collected in a trial of Ad26.COV2.S vaccine versus placebo. The source is a person between 18 and 60 years old who received the Ad26.COV2.S COVID-19 vaccine or a placebo.

The V and J genes are TRBV1 and TRBJ1-1. TRBV1 is listed as a pseudogene. This CDR3 is built from 18 residues. CDR3 sequence (DNA): TGCACCAGCAGCCAAAAGGGTCGATTTAATGTGCTAAACACTGAAGCTTTCTTT. It encodes CTSSQKGRFNVLNTEAFF.

The chain combines TRBV6-7 with TRBJ2-1; tentatively, D is TRBD2 (5 bases). TRBV6-7 is labeled an ORF, and its function is uncertain. The ends were cut back, 8 bases at V and 9 bases at J, with 14 bases in the middle. CDR3 length: 12 amino acids. CDR3 residues: CASPGSSGEQFF. For the CDR3, the DNA is TGTGCCAGCCCGGGGTCCAGTGGTGAGCAGTTCTTC.

The V gene is TRBV28, the J gene TRBJ1-1; no reliable D call. CDR3 length equals 12 residues. The germline V gene encodes CDR1 MDHEN and CDR2 SYDVKM. Trimming took 1 base from V and 0 from J, leaving 0 bases between them. CDR3 in amino acids: CASSLLNTEAFF. The CDR3 DNA sequence: TGTGCCAGCAGTTTATTGAACACTGAAGCTTTCTTT.

The chain links TRBV5-1 to TRBJ2-3; the D gene could be TRBD1 or TRBD2 (6 bases each). The CDR3 is 16 residues long. V lost 0 bases and J lost 8, with 19 bases in between. Germline lookup yields CDR1 SGHRS and CDR2 YFSETQ. The CDR3 protein is CASSLEGGLGATTQYF. The CDR3 nucleotides read TGCGCCAGCAGCTTGGAAGGGGGGCTAGGGGCTACTACGCAGTATTTT.

V gene TRBV5-1 combines with J gene TRBJ1-6, with D tentatively TRBD1 (5 bases). The CDR3 contains 14 residues. Germline V CDR1 and CDR2: SGHRS, YFSETQ. V dropped 0 bases and J dropped 6 bases, with 7 bases sitting between them. As DNA, the CDR3 is TGCGCCAGCAGCTTGGGCGGGGGTAATTCACCCCTCCACTTT. This gives the protein CASSLGGGNSPLHF.

The chain is built from TRBV5-4 and TRBJ1-1; D not resolved. The CDR3 covers 14 residues. V lost 3 bases and J 4 bases, leaving 13 bases between the germline ends. Germline V CDR1 and CDR2: SGHNT, YYREEE (reference sequence). The DNA for the CDR3 is TGTGCCAGCAGCTCCCCCTCAAGTCGCACTGAAGCTTTCTTT. It translates to CASSSPSSRTEAFF. Variable domain in full (rest from reference TRBV5-4 and TRBJ1-1): ETGVTQSPTHLIKTRGQQVTLRCSSQSGHNTVSWYQQALGQGPQFIFQYYREEENGRGNFPPRFSGLQFPNYSSELNVNALELDDSALYLCASSSPSSRTEAFFGQGTRLTVV.

The chain employs TRBV7-9 and TRBJ1-1, with D possibly TRBD1 on 5 matching bases. V lost 2 bases and J 5 bases, leaving 12 bases between the germline ends. The germline V gene has CDR1 SEHNR and CDR2 FQNEAQ (reference sequence). The CDR3 has 14 amino acids. CDR3 protein: CASSLWEGRTEAFF. CDR3 DNA sequence: TGTGCCAGCAGCTTATGGGAGGGGAGGACTGAAGCTTTCTTT.

The V gene is TRBV9, the J gene TRBJ1-1, with a tentative D call TRBD1 (5 bases). This CDR3 region has 14 residues. The ends were cut back, 0 bases at V and 8 bases at J, with 14 bases in the middle. Germline lookup yields CDR1 SGDLS and CDR2 YYNGEE. The CDR3 reads CASSVAPIDSEAFF. The CDR3 nucleotides read TGTGCCAGCAGCGTAGCCCCAATTGACAGCGAAGCTTTCTTT.

The V gene is TRBV6-5, the J gene TRBJ2-1; D is perhaps TRBD1 (6 bases). The germline V and J ends were trimmed by 6 bases and 4 bases, with 16 bases remaining between them. The V gene's germline CDR1 is MNHEY and CDR2 SVGAGI. CDR3 length: 15 residues. The CDR3: CASSRMAGEYNEQFF. The CDR3 DNA is TGTGCCAGCAGCCGAATGGCAGGGGAGTACAATGAGCAGTTCTTC.

The rearrangement links TRBV7-9 to TRBJ2-7, with D maybe TRBD1 (5 bases). V was cut by 1 base and J by 3 bases, with 13 bases left in between. The length of the CDR3 is 15 residues. CDR1 SEHNR and CDR2 FQNEAQ come from the germline V gene (reference sequence). The CDR3 DNA follows: TGTGCCAGCAGCTTAGGTTGGGGCAGAGACTACGAGCAGTACTTC. As protein: CASSLGWGRDYEQYF.

The V gene is TRBV9, the J gene TRBJ1-2; tentatively, D is TRBD1 (5 bases). CDR3 length: 14 residues. V lost 0 bases and J lost 9, with 15 bases in between. Per germline, CDR1 SGDLS and CDR2 YYNGEE. The CDR3 nucleotides are TGTGCCAGCAGCGTAGCGGGCAGGGTCCCTCGCTACACCTTC. Its protein is CASSVAGRVPRYTF.

The J gene is TRBJ1-1, the V gene TRBV11-2, with 12 bases matching TRBD1. The CDR3 runs 17 residues. CDR1 SGHAT and CDR2 FQNNGV come from the germline V gene. After removal of 5 bases from V and 4 bases from J, the junction contained 11 bases not matched to a gene. The CDR3 sequence: CASSPRWGTGGITEAFF. The CDR3 DNA reads TGTGCCAGCAGCCCTCGCTGGGGGACAGGGGGCATCACTGAAGCTTTCTTT.

The chain has TRBV5-5 and TRBJ2-7; 10 nucleotides match TRBD1. The CDR3 has 15 amino acids. Unmatched junction bases numbered 3, after V lost 1 base and J lost 2 bases. Germline V gene data show CDR1 as SGHKS and CDR2 as YYEKEE (reference sequence). This CDR3 reads CASSLKGQGPYEQYF. The DNA of the CDR3 is TGTGCCAGCAGCTTGAAGGGACAGGGGCCCTACGAGCAGTACTTC.

This chain links TRBV10-3 with TRBJ2-1; D gene uncertain. With 10 bases removed from V and 9 bases from J, the gap between germline ends came to 10 bases. The CDR3 consists of 10 residues. The germline CDR1 and CDR2 sequences are ENHRY and SYGVKD. For the CDR3, the DNA is TGTGCCACGTTCTCGGGTGAGCAGTTCTTC. This sequence encodes CATFSGEQFF.

J is TRBJ1-1 and V is TRBV2, with TRBD1 matching 7 bases. CDR3 length: 14 residues. Trimming took 3 bases from V and 3 from J; bases not matched to a gene: 4. Germline assignment: CDR1 SNHLY and CDR2 FYNNEI. DNA for the CDR3: TGTGCCAGCAGTGAGCAGGGGGAGGACACTGAAGCTTTCTTT. Its protein product is CASSEQGEDTEAFF.

This chain links TRBV7-9 with TRBJ2-3; 7 nucleotides line up with TRBD2. The trim removed 4 bases at V and 4 bases at J, leaving 8 bases unmatched. CDR1 is SEHNR and CDR2 is FQNEAQ in the germline V gene (reference sequence). CDR3 length: 15 residues. CDR3 in amino acids: CASSSSAGVADTQYF. CDR3 nucleotide sequence: TGTGCCAGCAGCTCTAGCGCGGGAGTCGCAGATACGCAGTATTTT.

V usage is TRBV6-1 and J usage is TRBJ1-5; no firm D call. Germline CDR1 is MNHNS and CDR2 is SASEGT. This CDR3 has 16 residues. V was clipped by 4 bases and J by 3 bases, with 16 bases between them. The CDR3 DNA reads as TGTGCCAGCAGTGTATTAGTTGGTGGGCCCAATCAGCCCCAGCATTTT. Translation gives CASSVLVGGPNQPQHF.